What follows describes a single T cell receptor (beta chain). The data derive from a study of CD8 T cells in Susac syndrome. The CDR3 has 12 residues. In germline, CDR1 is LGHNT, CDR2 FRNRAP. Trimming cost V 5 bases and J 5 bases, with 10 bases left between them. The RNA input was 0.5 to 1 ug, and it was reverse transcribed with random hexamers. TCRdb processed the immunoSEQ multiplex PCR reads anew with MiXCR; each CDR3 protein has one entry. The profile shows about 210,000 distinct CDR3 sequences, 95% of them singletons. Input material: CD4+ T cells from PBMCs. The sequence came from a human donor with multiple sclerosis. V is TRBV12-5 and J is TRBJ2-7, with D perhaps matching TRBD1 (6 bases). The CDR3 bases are TGTGCTAGTGGTCCCCCAGGGGACGAGCAGTACTTC. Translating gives CASGPPGDEQYF.